Listed below are T cell receptor beta chains from one sample, sequenced in a study of cytomegalovirus exposure and HLA in healthy donors. The protocol was immunoSEQ multiplex PCR, while the TCRdb copy is restricted to in-frame clones and leaves out a portion. The data show about 120,000 clones, with 17% seen just once and approximately 2.6% held by the top ten. The source material was PBMCs. The receptor source for this set is a female donor in good health and CMV-seropositive. Both conserved end residues are part of each CDR3. A D gene is named only where the DNA matches it firmly. Expanded clones get a size class; other rows say once, few or many, or leave the size out.

>NA|NA|TRBV9|TRBJ1-6
TGTGCCAGCAGCGTAGCCAGGAACCTTTCACCCCTCCACTTT
CASSVARNLSPLHF
>NA|NA|TRBV6-5|TRBJ2-7
TGTGCCAGCAGTTACTCCGGGGGATCTAACAAGCAGTACTTC
CASSYSGGSNKQYF
>NA|TRBD1|TRBV30|TRBJ1-6
TGTGCCCGGGACAGCTATAATTCACCCCTCCACTTT
CARDSYNSPLHF
>NA|NA|TRBV4-3|TRBJ2-5
TGCGCCAGCAGCCAAGGACTAATGGAGACCCAGTACTTC
CASSQGLMETQYF
>NA|NA|TRBV4-2|TRBJ2-7
TGTGCCAGCAGCGGTAAGGGGGGGCGAGGATACGAGCAGTACTTC
CASSGKGGRGYEQYF
>NA|TRBD1|TRBV18|TRBJ2-3
TGTGCCAGCTCATCCCTCTGGACAGGGCGTTCTAGCACAGATACGCAGTATTTT
CASSSLWTGRSSTDTQYF
>few|TRBD1|TRBV5-4|TRBJ2-5
TGTGCCAGCAGCCACGGGACAGGGGGGGAAGAGACCCAGTACTTC
CASSHGTGGEETQYF
>NA|NA|TRBV6-1|TRBJ2-3
TGTGCCAGCAGTGAAACAGGGTGGCGCACAGATACGCAGTATTTT
CASSETGWRTDTQYF
>few|NA|TRBV28|TRBJ2-2
TGTGCCAGCACCCTTCCGCCAGGGCGGCTGTTTTTT
CASTLPPGRLFF
>few|NA|TRBV6-1|TRBJ1-5
TGTGCCAGCAGAATAGAACTCAATAGCAATCAGCCCCAGCATTTT
CASRIELNSNQPQHF
>NA|NA|TRBV27|TRBJ1-1
TGTGCCAGCAGCTGGGTTGGGGGGGGCGCTTTAGCTTTCTTT
CASSWVGGGALAFF
>few|TRBD2|TRBV7-2|TRBJ2-7
TGTGCCAGCAGCCCGGGACTAGCGGGCTCCTACGAGCAGTACTTC
CASSPGLAGSYEQYF
>few|NA|TRBV5-1|TRBJ2-7
TGCGCCAGCAGCTTGGACAGCGGACCCTACGAGCAGTACTTC
CASSLDSGPYEQYF
>NA|NA|TRBV5-1|TRBJ2-3
TGCGCCAGCACTATTGGGGCGGCACCTAGCACAGATACGCAGTATTTT
CASTIGAAPSTDTQYF
>NA|TRBD1|TRBV14|TRBJ1-2
TGTGCCAGCAGCCGACCCGACTCACAGGGGTACACCTTC
CASSRPDSQGYTF
>few|NA|TRBV5-1|TRBJ2-1
TGCGCCAGCAGCTTAGGGGGGGGCTTATATAGTGAGCAGTTCTTC
CASSLGGGLYSEQFF
>NA|NA|TRBV2|TRBJ2-7
TGTGCCAGCTTACCACAGGGAGCCTACGAGCAGTACTTC
CASLPQGAYEQYF
>NA|NA|TRBV6-6|TRBJ2-7
TGTGCCAGCAGTTACGCAGGGGCCCCCTACGAGCAGTACTTC
CASSYAGAPYEQYF
>NA|TRBD1|TRBV4-3|TRBJ1-5
TGCGCCAGCAGCCTGGGGACAGCCGGCGATCAGCCCCAGCATTTT
CASSLGTAGDQPQHF
>few|NA|TRBV9|TRBJ1-3
TGTGCCAGCAGCGGCGGAACCCTTAACTCTGGAAACACCATATATTTT
CASSGGTLNSGNTIYF
>few|TRBD1|TRBV30|TRBJ1-1
TGTGCCTGGGGAAAACCGGGACAGCGATGGGTCGGGAACACTGAAGCTTTCTTT
CAWGKPGQRWVGNTEAFF
>few|NA|TRBV5-6|TRBJ2-7
TGTGCCAGCAGCCGGAGACCGACCTCAGGGGACGAGCAGTACTTC
CASSRRPTSGDEQYF
>few|NA|TRBV30|TRBJ1-5
TGTGCCTGGAGTAGACAGTATAGCAATCAGCCCCAGCATTTT
CAWSRQYSNQPQHF
>few|TRBD1|TRBV25-1|TRBJ2-7
TGTGCCAGCAGTGACCCCGGCGACAGGGCCTACGAGCAGTACTTC
CASSDPGDRAYEQYF